These T cell receptor beta chains were read from a single sample in a study of cytomegalovirus exposure and HLA in healthy donors. Method: immunoSEQ multiplex PCR; TCRdb's copy keeps in-frame clones and lacks some. In the table there are roughly 190,000 clones, approximately 78% of which are singletons. Sequencing input: PBMCs. These receptors all come from a woman younger than 30 in good health and CMV-seronegative. Each CDR3 is given with its conserved first and last residue. Each record gives: J gene, D gene, clone size, V gene, CDR3 protein, CDR3 DNA. The D gene is left open where the match is weak. A row's size may be missing; if present it is once, few, many or a size class.

>TRBJ2-3|TRBD2|-|TRBV2
CASSEEGGRADTQYF
TGTGCCAGCAGTGAAGAGGGCGGGAGGGCAGATACGCAGTATTTT
>TRBJ2-1|TRBD2|-|TRBV6-5
CASSSQTSGRVDEQFF
TGTGCCAGCAGTTCGCAGACTAGCGGGAGAGTAGATGAGCAGTTCTTC
>TRBJ2-5|TRBD2|few|TRBV5-5
CASSSPWGIAGGPEGTQYF
TGTGCCAGCAGCTCCCCGTGGGGGATAGCGGGAGGGCCGGAAGGGACCCAGTACTTC
>TRBJ2-3|-|-|TRBV29-1
CSVASILTDTQYF
TGCAGCGTTGCGTCGATACTCACAGATACGCAGTATTTT
>TRBJ2-5|TRBD1|once|TRBV7-2
CASSFRKFGQGRETQYF
TGTGCCAGCAGCTTCCGAAAGTTCGGACAGGGACGCGAGACCCAGTACTTC
>TRBJ2-3|TRBD2|-|TRBV5-1
CASRAGESTDTQYF
TGCGCCAGCAGGGCGGGAGAGAGCACAGATACGCAGTATTTT
>TRBJ2-5|TRBD2|-|TRBV4-2
CASSPRTSGIPETQYF
TGTGCCAGCAGCCCCAGGACTAGCGGGATTCCGGAGACCCAGTACTTC
>TRBJ2-1|-|once|TRBV5-4
CAAAPGITYNEQFF
TGTGCCGCGGCCCCGGGGATTACCTACAATGAGCAGTTCTTC
>TRBJ2-1|-|-|TRBV2
CASNADSYNEQFF
TGTGCCAGCAATGCGGACTCCTACAATGAGCAGTTCTTC
>TRBJ2-5|TRBD2|-|TRBV10-2
CASSEGAAGGPGEQYF
TGCGCCAGCAGTGAGGGGGCAGCGGGAGGGCCGGGTGAGCAGTACTTC
>TRBJ2-7|-|-|TRBV18
CASSPLKSQQAPYSYEQYF
TGTGCCAGCTCACCCCTAAAATCCCAGCAGGCCCCATATTCCTACGAGCAGTACTTC
>TRBJ1-1|-|once|TRBV2
CASSHSPDRANTEAFF
TGTGCCAGCAGTCACTCCCCCGACAGAGCGAACACTGAAGCTTTCTTT
>TRBJ2-2|TRBD1|once|TRBV7-2
CASSLQGQGIGELFF
TGTGCCAGCAGCTTACAGGGACAGGGGATCGGGGAGCTGTTTTTT
>TRBJ1-1|-|-|TRBV6-7
CASSYSGLEAFF
TGTGCCAGCAGTTACTCGGGCCTTGAAGCTTTCTTT
>TRBJ1-4|-|-|TRBV7-2
CASSLRGANEKLFF
TGTGCCAGCAGCCTCCGGGGGGCTAATGAAAAACTGTTTTTT
>TRBJ2-1|-|many|TRBV6-6
CASIYSEVYNEQFF
TGTGCCAGCATCTACTCTGAGGTCTACAATGAGCAGTTCTTC